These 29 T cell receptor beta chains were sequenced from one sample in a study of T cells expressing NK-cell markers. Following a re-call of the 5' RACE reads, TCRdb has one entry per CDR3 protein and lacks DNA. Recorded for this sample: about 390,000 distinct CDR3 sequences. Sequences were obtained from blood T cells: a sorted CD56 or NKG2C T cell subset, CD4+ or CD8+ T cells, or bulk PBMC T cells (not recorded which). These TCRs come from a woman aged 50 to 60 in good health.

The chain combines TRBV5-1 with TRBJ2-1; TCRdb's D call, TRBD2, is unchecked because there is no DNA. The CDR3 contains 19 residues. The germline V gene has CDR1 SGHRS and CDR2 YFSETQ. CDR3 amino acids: CASSLAVIAGGPRDNEQFF.

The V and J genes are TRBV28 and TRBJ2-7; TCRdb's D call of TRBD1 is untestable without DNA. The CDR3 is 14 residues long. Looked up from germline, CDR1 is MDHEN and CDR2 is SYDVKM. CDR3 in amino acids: CASRPGQGAYEQYF.

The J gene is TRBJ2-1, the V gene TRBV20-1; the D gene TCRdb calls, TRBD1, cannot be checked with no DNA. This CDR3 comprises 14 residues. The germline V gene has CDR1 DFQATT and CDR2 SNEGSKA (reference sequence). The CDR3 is CSGEAPNSYNEQFF.

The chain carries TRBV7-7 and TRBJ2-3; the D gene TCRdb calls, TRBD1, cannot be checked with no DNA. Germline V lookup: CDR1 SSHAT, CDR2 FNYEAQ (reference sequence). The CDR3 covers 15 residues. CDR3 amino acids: CASSVGTGWTDTQYF.

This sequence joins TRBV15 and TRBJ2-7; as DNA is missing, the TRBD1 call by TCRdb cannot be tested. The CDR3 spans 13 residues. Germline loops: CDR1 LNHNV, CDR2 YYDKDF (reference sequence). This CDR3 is CATSSGILGEQYF.

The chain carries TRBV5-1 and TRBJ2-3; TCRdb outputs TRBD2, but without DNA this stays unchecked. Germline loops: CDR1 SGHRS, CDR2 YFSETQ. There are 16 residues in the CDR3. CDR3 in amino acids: CASSSLRSGRTDTQYF.

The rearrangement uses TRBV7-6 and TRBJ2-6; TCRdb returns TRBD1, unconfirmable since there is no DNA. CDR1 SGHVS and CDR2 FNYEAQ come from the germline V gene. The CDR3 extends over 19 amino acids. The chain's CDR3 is CASSLVPGTGSSGANVLTF.

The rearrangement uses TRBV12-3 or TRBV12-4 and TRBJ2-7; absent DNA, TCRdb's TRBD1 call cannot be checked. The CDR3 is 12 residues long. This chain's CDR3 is CASTLAGQEQYF.

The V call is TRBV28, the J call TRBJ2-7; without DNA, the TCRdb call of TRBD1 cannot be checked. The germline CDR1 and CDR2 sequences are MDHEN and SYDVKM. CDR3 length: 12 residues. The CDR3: CASREQGYEQYF.

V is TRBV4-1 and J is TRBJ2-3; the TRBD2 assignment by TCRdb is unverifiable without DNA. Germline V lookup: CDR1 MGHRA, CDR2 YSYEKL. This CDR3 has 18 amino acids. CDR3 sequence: CASSQGWTSGSRGDTQYF.

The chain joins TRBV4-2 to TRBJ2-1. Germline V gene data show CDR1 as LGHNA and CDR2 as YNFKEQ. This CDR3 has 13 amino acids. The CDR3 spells CASSQVGVAEQFF.

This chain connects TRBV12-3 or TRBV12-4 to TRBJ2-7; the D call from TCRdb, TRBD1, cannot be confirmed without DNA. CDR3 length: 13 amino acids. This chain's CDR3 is CASSFLQGGEQYF.

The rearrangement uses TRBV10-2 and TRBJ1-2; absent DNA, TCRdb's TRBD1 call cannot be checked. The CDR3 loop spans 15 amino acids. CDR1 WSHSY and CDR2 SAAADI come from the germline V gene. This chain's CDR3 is CASSAGDGVNYGYTF.

The CDR3 protein is CASTRQGETSSTDTQYF. This rearrangement joins TRBV4-1 to TRBJ2-3; the D call of TRBD1 rests on TCRdb alone, since no DNA is present to check it. The germline CDR1 and CDR2 sequences are MGHRA and YSYEKL. The CDR3 extends over 17 amino acids.

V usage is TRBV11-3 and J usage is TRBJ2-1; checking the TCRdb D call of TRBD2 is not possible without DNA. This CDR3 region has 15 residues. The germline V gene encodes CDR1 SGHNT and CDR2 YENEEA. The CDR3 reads CASSSPGTSFREQFF.

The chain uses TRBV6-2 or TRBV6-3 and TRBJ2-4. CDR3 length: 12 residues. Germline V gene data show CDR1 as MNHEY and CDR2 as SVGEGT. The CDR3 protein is CASSSLRNIQYF.

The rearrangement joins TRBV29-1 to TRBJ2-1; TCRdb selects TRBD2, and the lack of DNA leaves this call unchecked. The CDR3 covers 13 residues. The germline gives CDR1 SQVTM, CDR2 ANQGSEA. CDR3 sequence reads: CSVVSGDFAEQFF.

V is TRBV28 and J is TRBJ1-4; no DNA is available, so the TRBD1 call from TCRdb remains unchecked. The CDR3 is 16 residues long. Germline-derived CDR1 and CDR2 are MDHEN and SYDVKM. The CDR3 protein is CASSWGGGGQREKLFF.

The chain's CDR3 is CASSPTRPGELFF. This rearrangement joins TRBV11-2 to TRBJ2-2; TCRdb picks TRBD2, but there is no DNA to check that call. The length of the CDR3 is 13 residues. Germline V gene lookup returns CDR1 SGHAT and CDR2 FQNNGV.

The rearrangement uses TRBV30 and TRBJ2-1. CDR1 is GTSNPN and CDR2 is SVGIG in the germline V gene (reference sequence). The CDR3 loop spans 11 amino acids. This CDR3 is CAWSRLDEQFF.

The CDR3: CASSLGDYTTGETQYF. This sequence joins TRBV5-1 and TRBJ2-5; the D gene TCRdb calls, TRBD2, cannot be checked with no DNA. The CDR3 length is 16 residues. Germline CDR1 SGHRS, CDR2 YFSETQ. Variable domain in full (rest from reference TRBV5-1 and TRBJ2-5): KAGVTQTPRYLIKTRGQQVTLSCSPISGHRSVSWYQQTPGQGLQFLFEYFSETQRNKGNFPGRFSGRQFSNSRSEMNVSTLELGDSALYLCASSLGDYTTGETQYFGPGTRLLVL.

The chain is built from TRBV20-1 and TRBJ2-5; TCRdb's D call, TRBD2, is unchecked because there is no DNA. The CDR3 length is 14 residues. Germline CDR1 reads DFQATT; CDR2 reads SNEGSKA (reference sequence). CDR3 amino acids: CSARSSGEPETQYF.

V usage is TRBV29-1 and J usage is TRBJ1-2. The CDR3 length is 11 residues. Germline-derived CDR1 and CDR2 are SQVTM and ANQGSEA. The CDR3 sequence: CSVQVSYGYTF.

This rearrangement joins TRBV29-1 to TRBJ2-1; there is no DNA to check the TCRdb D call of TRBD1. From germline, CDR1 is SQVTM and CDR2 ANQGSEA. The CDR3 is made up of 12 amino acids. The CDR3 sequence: CSVEKRQGVQFF.

This chain's CDR3 is CASSRGATEAFF. V usage is TRBV6-6 and J usage is TRBJ1-1. The CDR3 loop spans 12 amino acids. Germline V gene lookup returns CDR1 MNHNY and CDR2 SVGAGI (reference sequence).

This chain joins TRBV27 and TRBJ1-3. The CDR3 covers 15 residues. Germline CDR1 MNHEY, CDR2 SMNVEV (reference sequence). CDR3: CASSLYRAPGNTIYF.

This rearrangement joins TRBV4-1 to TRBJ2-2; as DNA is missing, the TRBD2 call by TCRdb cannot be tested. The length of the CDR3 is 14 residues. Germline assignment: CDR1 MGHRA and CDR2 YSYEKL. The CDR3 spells CASSTAGYTGELFF.

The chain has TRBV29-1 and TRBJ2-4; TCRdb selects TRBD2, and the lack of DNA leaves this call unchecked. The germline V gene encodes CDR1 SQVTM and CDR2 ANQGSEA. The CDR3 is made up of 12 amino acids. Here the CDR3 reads CSVEEERGIQYF.

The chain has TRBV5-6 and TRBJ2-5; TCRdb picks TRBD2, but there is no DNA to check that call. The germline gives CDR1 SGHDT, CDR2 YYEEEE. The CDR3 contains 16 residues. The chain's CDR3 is CASSWTLAGVEETQYF.